This record looks at one T cell receptor (beta chain) sequence and its context. Its specificity is not known. Incorporation of UMIs carrying a 6-nucleotide sample barcode was performed by template switching. For each CDR3 protein, TCRdb gives one entry from its re-call of the 5' RACE reads, without DNA. The sample holds 210,000 or so distinct CDR3 sequences. Whole blood served as the source of total RNA, and no T cell sorting took place. This entry belongs to a study of monozygotic twins with inflammatory bowel disease. Overall study findings and caveats: Twins with IBD were found to have lower TCRbeta diversity (inverse Simpson) than healthy co-twins. The authors could not tell different T cell subtypes apart.

This CDR3 spans 19 amino acids. The genes are TRBV12-3 or TRBV12-4 and TRBJ1-6. Sequencing was done on a sample of blood. The TCR comes from a human donor with ulcerative colitis or Crohn's disease, or a healthy co-twin of an affected twin (not recorded which). CDR3 loop: CASSFDLPGSSSYNSPLHF.